The present TCR beta chain was sequenced within a study of beta chain features in type 1 diabetes. This clone was seen only a few times. The antigen is not known. Study-wide results and limits: For Type 1 diabetes patients, all four CD4+ subsets carried TCRB CDR3s that were moderately but significantly shorter.

The study reverse transcribed the entire isolated RNA, so it sequenced expressed TCRB transcripts. Assay used: immunoSEQ multiplex PCR; TCRdb lists only in-frame clones, some missing. Here the sample spans over 200,000 clones, about a tenth being singletons. The sequencing sample was made of naive CD4+ T cells from blood. This sequence was found in a man under 40 with type 1 diabetes.

This CDR3 reads CAWSRTGGETQYF. Written as DNA, the CDR3 is TGTGCCTGGAGCCGGACAGGGGGGGAGACCCAGTACTTC. This chain connects TRBV30 to TRBJ2-5, with TRBD1 matching 10 bases. This CDR3 contains 13 residues. In germline, CDR1 is GTSNPN, CDR2 SVGIG (reference sequence). With 3 bases clipped from V and 5 bases from J, the junction kept 3 bases outside the gene matches.